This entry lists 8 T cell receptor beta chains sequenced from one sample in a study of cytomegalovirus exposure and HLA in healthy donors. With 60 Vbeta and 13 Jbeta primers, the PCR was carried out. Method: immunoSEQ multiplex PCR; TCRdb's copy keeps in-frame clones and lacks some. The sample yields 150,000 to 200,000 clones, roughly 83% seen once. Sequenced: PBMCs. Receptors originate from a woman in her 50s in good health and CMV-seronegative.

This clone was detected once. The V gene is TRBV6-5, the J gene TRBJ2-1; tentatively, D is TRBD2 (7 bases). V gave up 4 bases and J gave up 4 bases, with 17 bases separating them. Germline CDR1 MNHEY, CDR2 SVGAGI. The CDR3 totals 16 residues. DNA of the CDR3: TGTGCCAGCAGTTTAGAGGGAGGGGGGGGGTACAATGAGCAGTTCTTC. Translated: CASSLEGGGGYNEQFF.

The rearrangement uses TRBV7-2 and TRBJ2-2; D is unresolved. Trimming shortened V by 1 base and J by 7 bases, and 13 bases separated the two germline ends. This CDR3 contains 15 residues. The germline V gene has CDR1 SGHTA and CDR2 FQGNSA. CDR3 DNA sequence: TGTGCCAGCAGCTTAGTTGTCCCCAACGGCGGGGAGCTGTTTTTT. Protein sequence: CASSLVVPNGGELFF.

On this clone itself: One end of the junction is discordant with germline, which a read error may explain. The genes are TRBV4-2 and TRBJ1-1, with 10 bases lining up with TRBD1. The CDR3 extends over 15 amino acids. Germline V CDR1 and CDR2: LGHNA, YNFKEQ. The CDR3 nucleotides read TGTGCCAGCAGCCACGGGGACAGGGGAAAGACTGAAGCTTCCTTT. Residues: CASSHGDRGKTEASF.

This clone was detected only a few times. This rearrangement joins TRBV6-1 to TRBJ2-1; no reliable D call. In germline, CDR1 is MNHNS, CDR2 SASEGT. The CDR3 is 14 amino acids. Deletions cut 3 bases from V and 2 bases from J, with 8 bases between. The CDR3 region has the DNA TGTGCCAGCAGTGAGTCCCGGGCCTACAATGAGCAGTTCTTC. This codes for CASSESRAYNEQFF.

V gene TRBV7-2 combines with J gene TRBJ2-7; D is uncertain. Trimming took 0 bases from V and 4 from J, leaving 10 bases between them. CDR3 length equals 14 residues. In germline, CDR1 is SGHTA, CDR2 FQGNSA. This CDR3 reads CASSLALLRYEQYF. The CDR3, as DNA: TGTGCCAGCAGCTTAGCACTCCTGCGTTACGAGCAGTACTTC.

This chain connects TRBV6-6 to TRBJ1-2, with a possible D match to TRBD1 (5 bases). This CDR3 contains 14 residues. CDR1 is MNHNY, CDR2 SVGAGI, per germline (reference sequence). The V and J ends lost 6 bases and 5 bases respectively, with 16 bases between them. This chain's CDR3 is CASSPYGAGYGYTF. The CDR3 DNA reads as TGTGCCAGCAGCCCCTATGGGGCCGGGTATGGCTACACCTTC.

The CDR3 here is CASSPPSSWAAGYEQYF. DNA for the CDR3: TGTGCCAGCAGCCCGCCATCTTCGTGGGCAGCGGGCTACGAGCAGTACTTC. The chain couples TRBV7-9 to TRBJ2-7, with D possibly TRBD2 on 6 matching bases. Germline V gene data show CDR1 as SEHNR and CDR2 as FQNEAQ (reference sequence). Trimming pared 5 bases from V and 3 bases from J, leaving 23 bases between. The CDR3 length is 17 residues. The whole variable domain, filled in from reference TRBV7-9 and TRBJ2-7, reads DTGVSQNPRHKITKRGQNVTFRCDPISEHNRLYWYRQTLGQGPEFLTYFQNEAQLEKSRLLSDRFSAERPKGSFSTLEIQRTEQGDSAMYLCASSPPSSWAAGYEQYFGPGTRLTVT.

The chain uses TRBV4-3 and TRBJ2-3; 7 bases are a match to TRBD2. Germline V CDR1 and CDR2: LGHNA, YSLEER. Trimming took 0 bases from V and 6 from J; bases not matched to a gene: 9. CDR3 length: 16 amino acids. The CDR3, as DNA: TGCGCCAGCAGCCAAGAAGTGGCGGCGGGAGTGGATACGCAGTATTTT. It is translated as CASSQEVAAGVDTQYF.